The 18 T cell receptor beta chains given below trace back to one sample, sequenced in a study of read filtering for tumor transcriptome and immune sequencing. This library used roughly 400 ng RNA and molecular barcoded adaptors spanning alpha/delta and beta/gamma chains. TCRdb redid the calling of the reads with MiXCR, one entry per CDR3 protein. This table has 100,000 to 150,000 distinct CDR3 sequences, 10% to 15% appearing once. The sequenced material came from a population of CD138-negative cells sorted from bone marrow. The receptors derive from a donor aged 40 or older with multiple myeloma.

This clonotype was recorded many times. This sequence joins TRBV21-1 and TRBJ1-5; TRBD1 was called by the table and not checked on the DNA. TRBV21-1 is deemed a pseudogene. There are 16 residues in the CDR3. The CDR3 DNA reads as TGTGCCAGCAGCACCCGGGACAGCTACAGCAATCAGCCCCAGCATTTT. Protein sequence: CASSTRDSYSNQPQHF.

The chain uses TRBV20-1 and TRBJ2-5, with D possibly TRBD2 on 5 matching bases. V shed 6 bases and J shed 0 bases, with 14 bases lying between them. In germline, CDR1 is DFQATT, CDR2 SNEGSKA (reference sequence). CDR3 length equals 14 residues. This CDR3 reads CSAHVGGNQETQYF. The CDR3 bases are TGCAGTGCCCACGTAGGAGGAAACCAAGAGACCCAGTACTTC.

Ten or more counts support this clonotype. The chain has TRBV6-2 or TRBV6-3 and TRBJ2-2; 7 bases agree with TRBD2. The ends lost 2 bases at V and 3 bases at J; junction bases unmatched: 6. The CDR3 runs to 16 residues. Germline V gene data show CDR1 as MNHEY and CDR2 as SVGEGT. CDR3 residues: CASSYPAGADTGELFF. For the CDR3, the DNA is TGTGCCAGCAGTTACCCGGCGGGAGCGGACACCGGGGAGCTGTTTTTT.

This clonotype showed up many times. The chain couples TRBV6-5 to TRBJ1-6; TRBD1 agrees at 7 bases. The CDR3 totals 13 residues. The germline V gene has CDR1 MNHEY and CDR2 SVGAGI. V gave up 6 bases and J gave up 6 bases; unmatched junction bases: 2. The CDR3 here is CASRWDSNSPLHF. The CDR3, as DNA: TGTGCCAGCAGATGGGACAGTAATTCACCCCTCCACTTT.

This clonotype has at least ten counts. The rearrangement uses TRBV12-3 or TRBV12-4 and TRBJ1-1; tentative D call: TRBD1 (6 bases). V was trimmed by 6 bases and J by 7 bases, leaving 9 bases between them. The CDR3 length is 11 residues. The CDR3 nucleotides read TGTGCCAGCAGACGGACAGATGAAGCTTTCTTT. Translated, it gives CASRRTDEAFF.

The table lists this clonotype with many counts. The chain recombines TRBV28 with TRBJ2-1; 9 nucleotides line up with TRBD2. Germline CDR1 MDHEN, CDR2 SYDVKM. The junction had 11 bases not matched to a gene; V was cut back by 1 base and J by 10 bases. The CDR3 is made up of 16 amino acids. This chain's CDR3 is CASSLSGGRARMEQFF. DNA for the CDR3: TGTGCCAGCAGTTTATCCGGCGGGAGGGCAAGAATGGAGCAGTTCTTC.

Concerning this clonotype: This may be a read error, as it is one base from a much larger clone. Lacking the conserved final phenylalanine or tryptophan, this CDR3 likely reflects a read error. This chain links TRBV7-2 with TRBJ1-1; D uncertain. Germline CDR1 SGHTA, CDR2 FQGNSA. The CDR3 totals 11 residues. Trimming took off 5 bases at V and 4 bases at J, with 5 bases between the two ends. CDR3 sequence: CASSGRTEAFV. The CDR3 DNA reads TGTGCCAGCAGCGGCCGCACTGAAGCTTTCGTT.

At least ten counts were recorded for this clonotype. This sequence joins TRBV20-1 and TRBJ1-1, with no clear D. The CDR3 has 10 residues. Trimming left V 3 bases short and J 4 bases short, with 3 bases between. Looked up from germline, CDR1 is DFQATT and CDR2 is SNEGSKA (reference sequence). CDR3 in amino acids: CSARATEAFF. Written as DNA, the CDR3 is TGCAGTGCTAGGGCCACTGAAGCTTTCTTT.

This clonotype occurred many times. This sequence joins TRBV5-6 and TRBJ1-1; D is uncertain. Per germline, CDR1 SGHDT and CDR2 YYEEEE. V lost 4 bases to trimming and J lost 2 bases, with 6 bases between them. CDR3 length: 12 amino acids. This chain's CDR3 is CASSRVNTEAFF. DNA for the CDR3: TGTGCCAGCAGCAGGGTTAACACTGAAGCTTTCTTT.

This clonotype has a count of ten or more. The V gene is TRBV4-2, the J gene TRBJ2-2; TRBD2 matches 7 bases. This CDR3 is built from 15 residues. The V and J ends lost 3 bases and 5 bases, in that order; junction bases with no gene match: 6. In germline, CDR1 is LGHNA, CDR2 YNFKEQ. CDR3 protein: CASSQGREGTGELFF. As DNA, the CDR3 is TGTGCCAGCAGCCAGGGCAGGGAGGGGACCGGGGAGCTGTTTTTT.

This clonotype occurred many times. The CDR3 sequence: CASSRGLDTGELFF. The CDR3 bases are TGTGCCAGTAGTCGGGGGCTTGACACCGGGGAGCTGTTTTTT. This chain links TRBV19 with TRBJ2-2; D possibly uses TRBD1 or TRBD2 (6 bases each). V was cut by 5 bases and J by 3 bases, with 10 bases left in between. The CDR3 runs 14 residues. In germline, CDR1 is LNHDA, CDR2 SQIVND (reference sequence).

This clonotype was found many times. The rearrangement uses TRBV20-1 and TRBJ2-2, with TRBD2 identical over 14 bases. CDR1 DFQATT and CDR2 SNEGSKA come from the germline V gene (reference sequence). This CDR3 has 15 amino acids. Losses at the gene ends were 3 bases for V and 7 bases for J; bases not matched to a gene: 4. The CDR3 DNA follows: TGCAGTGCTAGGACTAGCGGGAGGGCAGGCGGGGAGCTGTTTTTT. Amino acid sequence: CSARTSGRAGGELFF.

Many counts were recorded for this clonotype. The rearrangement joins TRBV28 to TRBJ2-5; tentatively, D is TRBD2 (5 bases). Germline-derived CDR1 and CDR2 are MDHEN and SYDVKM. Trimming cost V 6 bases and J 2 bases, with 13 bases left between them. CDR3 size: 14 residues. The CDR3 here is CASSLRGIQETQYF. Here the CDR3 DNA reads TGTGCCAGCAGCTTAAGAGGGATTCAAGAGACCCAGTACTTC.

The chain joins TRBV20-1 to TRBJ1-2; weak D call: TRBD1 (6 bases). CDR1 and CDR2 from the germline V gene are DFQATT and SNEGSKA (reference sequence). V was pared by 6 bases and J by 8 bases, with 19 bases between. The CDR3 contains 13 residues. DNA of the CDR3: TGCAGTGCCCCGGACAGTCCTGCCGGGGGCTACACCTTC. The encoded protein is CSAPDSPAGGYTF.

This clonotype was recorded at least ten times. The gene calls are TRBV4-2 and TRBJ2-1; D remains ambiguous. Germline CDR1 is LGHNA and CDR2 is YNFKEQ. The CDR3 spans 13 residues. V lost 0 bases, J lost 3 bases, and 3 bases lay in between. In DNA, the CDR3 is TGTGCCAGCAGCCAAGAGGGCTACAATGAGCAGTTCTTC. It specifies CASSQEGYNEQFF.

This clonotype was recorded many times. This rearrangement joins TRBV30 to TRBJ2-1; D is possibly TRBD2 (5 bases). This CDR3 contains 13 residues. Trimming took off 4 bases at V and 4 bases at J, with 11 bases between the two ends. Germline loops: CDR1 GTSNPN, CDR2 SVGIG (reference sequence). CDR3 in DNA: TGTGCCTGGAATAGCGTCGGGTACAATGAGCAGTTCTTC. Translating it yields CAWNSVGYNEQFF.

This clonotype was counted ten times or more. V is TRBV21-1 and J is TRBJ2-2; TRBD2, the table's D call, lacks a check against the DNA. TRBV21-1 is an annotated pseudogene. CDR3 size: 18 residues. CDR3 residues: CASSSPFPRLVSNGELFF. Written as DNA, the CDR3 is TGTGCCAGCAGCTCTCCTTTCCCGAGGCTAGTAAGCAACGGGGAGCTGTTTTTT.

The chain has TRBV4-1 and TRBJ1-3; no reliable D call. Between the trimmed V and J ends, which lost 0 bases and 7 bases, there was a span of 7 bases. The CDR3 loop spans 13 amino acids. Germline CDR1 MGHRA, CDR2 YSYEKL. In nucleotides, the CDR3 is TGCGCCAGCAGCCAAGAAGGTCCCAACACCATATATTTT. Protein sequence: CASSQEGPNTIYF.